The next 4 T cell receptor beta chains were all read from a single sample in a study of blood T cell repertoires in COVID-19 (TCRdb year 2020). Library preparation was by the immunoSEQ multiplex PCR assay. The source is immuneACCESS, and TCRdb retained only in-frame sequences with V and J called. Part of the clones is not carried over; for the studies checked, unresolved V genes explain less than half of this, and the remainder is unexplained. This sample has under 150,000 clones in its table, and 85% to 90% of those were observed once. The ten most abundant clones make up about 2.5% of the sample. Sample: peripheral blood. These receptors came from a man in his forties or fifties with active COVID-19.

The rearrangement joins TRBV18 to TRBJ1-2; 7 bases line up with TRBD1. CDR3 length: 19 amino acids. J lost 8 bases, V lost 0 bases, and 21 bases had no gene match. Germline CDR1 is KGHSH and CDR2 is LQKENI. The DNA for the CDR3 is TGTGCCAGCTCACCACCGGGGTTACAGGGGCTAAAAGGTATTGGAGGCTACACCTTC. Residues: CASSPPGLQGLKGIGGYTF. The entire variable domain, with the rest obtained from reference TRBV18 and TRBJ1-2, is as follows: NAGVMQNPRHLVRRRGQEARLRCSPMKGHSHVYWYRQLPEEGLKFMVYLQKENIIDESGMPKERFSAEFPKEGPSILRIQQVVRGDSAAYFCASSPPGLQGLKGIGGYTFGSGTRLTVV.

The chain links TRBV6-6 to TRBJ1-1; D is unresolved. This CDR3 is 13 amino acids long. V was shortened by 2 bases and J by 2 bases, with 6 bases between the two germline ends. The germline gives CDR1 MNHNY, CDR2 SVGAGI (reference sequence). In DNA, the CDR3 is TGTGCCAGCAGTTACCCGACAAACACTGAAGCTTTCTTT. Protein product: CASSYPTNTEAFF.

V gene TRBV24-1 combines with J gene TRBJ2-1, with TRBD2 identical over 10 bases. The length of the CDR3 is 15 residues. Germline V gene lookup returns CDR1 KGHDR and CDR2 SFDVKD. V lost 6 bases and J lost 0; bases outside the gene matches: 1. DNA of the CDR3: TGTGCCACCAGTTCTAGCGGGGGCTCCTACAATGAGCAGTTCTTC. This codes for CATSSSGGSYNEQFF.

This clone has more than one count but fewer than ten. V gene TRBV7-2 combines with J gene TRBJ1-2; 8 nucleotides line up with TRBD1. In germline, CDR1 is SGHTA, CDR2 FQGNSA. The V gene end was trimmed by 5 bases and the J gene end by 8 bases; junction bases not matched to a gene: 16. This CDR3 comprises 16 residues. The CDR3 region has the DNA TGTGCCAGCAGCCCGCAGGGGGCCCAGGGGCGAAAAGGCTACACCTTC. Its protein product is CASSPQGAQGRKGYTF.